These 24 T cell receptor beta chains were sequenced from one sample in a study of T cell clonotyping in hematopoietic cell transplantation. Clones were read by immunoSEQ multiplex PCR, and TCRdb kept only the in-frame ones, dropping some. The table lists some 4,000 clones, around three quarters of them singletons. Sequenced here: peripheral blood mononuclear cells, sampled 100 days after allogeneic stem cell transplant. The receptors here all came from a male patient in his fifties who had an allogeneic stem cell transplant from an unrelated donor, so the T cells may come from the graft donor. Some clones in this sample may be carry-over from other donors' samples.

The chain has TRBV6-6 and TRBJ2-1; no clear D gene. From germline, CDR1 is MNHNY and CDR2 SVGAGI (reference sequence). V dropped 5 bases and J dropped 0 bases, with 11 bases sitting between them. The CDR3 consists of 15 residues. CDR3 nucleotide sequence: TGTGCCAGCAGTGGACCGTCGAGCTCCTACAATGAGCAGTTCTTC. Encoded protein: CASSGPSSSYNEQFF.

This CDR3 reads CASSSQGNNQPQHF. Here the CDR3 DNA reads TGTGCCAGCAGTTCACAGGGGAACAATCAGCCCCAGCATTTT. The V call is TRBV25-1, the J call TRBJ1-5, with 7 bases matching TRBD1. Germline V CDR1 and CDR2: MGHDK, SYGVNS. The CDR3 spans 14 residues. V trimming: 5 bases; J trimming: 3 bases; junction bases outside the gene matches: 4. The full variable domain, completed using reference TRBV25-1 and TRBJ1-5, is EADIYQTPRYLVIGTGKKITLECSQTMGHDKMYWYQQDPGMELHLIHYSYGVNSTEKGDLSSESTVSRIRTEHFPLTLESARPSHTSQYLCASSSQGNNQPQHFGDGTRLSIL.

The chain's CDR3 is CASSEGQMYNEQFF. The CDR3 DNA follows: TGTGCCAGCAGCGAGGGACAGATGTACAATGAGCAGTTCTTC. The V call is TRBV7-9, the J call TRBJ2-1; 7 bases match TRBD1. The V and J ends lost 5 bases and 4 bases, in that order; junction bases with no gene match: 5. In germline, CDR1 is SEHNR, CDR2 FQNEAQ (reference sequence). CDR3 length equals 14 residues.

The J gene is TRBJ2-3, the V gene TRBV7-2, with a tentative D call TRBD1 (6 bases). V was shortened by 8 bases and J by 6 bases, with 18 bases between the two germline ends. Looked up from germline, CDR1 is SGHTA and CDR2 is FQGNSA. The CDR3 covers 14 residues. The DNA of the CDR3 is TGTGCCAGCTGGGGACACCTCGAGGGGGATACGCAGTATTTT. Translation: CASWGHLEGDTQYF.

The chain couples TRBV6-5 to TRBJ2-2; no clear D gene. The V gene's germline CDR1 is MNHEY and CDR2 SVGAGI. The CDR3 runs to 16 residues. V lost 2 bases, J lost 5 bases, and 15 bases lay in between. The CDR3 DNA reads TGTGCCAGCAGTTACGGTGGACCCATGACGACCGGGGAGCTGTTTTTT. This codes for CASSYGGPMTTGELFF.

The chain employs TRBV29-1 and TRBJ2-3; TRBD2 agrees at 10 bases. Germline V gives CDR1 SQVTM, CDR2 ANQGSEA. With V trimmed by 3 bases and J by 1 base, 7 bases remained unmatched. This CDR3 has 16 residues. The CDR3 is CSVDFLAGAGTDTQYF. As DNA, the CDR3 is TGCAGCGTTGATTTCCTAGCGGGAGCGGGCACAGATACGCAGTATTTT.

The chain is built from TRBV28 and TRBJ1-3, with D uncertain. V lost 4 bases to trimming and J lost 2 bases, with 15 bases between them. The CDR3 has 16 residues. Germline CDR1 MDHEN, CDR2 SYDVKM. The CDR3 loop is CASSSIDQEAGNTIYF. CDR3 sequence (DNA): TGTGCCAGCAGTTCTATCGATCAGGAGGCTGGAAACACCATATATTTT.

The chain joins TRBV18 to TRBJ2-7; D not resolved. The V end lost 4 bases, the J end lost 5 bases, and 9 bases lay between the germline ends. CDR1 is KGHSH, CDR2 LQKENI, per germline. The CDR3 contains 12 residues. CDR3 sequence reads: CASSQSRDEQYF. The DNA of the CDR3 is TGTGCCAGCTCACAATCAAGAGACGAGCAGTACTTC.

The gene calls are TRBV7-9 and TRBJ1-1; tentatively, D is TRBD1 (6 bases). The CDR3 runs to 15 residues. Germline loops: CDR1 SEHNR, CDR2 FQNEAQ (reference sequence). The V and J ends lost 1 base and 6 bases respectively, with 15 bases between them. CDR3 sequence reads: CASSLVGPTGAEAFF. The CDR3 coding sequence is TGTGCCAGCAGCTTAGTAGGACCGACAGGCGCTGAAGCTTTCTTT.

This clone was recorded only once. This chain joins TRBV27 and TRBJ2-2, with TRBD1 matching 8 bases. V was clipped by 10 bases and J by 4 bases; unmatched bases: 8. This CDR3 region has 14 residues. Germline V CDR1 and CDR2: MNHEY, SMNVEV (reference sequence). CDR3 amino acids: CAKLWTGSTGELFF. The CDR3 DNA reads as TGTGCCAAGCTATGGACAGGGAGCACCGGGGAGCTGTTTTTT.

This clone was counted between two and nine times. CDR3 protein: CASSLTQGSRNTIYF. CDR3 nucleotide sequence: TGTGCCAGCAGCTTAACCCAGGGATCAAGGAACACCATATATTTT. The gene calls are TRBV7-9 and TRBJ1-3, with D possibly being TRBD1 (5 bases). CDR3 length: 15 amino acids. CDR1 is SEHNR, CDR2 FQNEAQ, per germline (reference sequence). Deletions cut 2 bases from V and 7 bases from J, with 15 bases between.

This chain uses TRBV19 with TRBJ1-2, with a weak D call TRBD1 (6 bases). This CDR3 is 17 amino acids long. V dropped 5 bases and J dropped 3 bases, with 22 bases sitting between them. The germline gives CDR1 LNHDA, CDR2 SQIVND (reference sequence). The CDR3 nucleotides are TGTGCCAGTAGTTCTCACACTACAGGGAACGGAGACTATGGCTACACCTTC. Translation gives CASSSHTTGNGDYGYTF.

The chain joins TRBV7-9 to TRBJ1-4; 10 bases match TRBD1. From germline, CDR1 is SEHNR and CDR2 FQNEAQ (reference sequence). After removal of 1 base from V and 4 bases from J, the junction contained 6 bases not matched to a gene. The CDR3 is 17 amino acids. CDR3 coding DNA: TGTGCCAGCAGCTTAGTTGGGACAGGGGCCGTTAATGAAAAACTGTTTTTT. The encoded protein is CASSLVGTGAVNEKLFF.

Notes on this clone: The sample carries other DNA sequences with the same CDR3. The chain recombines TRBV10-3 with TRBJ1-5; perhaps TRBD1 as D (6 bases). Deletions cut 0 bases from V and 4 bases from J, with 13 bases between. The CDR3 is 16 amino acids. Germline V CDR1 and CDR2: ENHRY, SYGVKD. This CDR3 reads CAISESGTGRNQPQHF. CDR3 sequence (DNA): TGTGCCATCAGTGAGTCGGGAACAGGGAGAAATCAGCCCCAGCATTTT.

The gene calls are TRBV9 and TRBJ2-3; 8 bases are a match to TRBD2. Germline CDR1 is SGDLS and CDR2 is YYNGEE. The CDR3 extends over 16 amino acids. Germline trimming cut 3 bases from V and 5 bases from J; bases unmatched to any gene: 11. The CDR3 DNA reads TGTGCCAGCAGCGCTTCCGGGACTAGGCGGGTAGATACGCAGTATTTT. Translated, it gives CASSASGTRRVDTQYF.

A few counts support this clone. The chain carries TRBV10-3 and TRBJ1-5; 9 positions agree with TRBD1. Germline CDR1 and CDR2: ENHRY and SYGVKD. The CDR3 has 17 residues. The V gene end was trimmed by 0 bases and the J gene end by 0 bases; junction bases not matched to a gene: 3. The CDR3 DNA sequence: TGTGCCATCAGTGAGTCGAAACAGGGGGCTAGCAATCAGCCCCAGCATTTT. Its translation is CAISESKQGASNQPQHF.

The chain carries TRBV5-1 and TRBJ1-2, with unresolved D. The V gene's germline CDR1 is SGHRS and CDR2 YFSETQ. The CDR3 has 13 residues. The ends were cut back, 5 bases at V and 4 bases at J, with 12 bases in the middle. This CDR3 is CASSNAETYGYTF. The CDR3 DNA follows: TGCGCCAGCAGTAACGCCGAGACCTATGGCTACACCTTC.

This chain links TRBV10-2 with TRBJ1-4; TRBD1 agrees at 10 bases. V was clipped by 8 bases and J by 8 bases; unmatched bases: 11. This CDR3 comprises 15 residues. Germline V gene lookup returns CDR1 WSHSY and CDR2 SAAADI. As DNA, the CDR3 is TGCGCCAGCTGTCGGCAGGGACAGGGGAACGAAAAACTGTTTTTT. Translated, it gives CASCRQGQGNEKLFF.

The CDR3 DNA reads as TGTGCCAGCTCACCTACCAGCTCTGGGGCCAACGTCCTGACTTTC. Its translation: CASSPTSSGANVLTF. The chain links TRBV18 to TRBJ2-6; no definite D call. V lost 3 bases, J lost 0 bases, and 6 bases lay in between. The CDR3 is 15 residues long. The germline CDR1 and CDR2 sequences are KGHSH and LQKENI. The variable domain in full, with the rest retrieved from reference TRBV18 and TRBJ2-6, is NAGVMQNPRHLVRRRGQEARLRCSPMKGHSHVYWYRQLPEEGLKFMVYLQKENIIDESGMPKERFSAEFPKEGPSILRIQQVVRGDSAAYFCASSPTSSGANVLTFGAGSRLTVL.

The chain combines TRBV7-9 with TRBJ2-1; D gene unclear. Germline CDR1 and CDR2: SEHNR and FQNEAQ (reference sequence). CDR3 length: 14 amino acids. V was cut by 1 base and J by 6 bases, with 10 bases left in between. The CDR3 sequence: CASSLGSQINEQFF. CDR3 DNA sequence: TGTGCCAGCAGCTTAGGAAGTCAGATCAATGAGCAGTTCTTC. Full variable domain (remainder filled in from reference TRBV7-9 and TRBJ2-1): DTGVSQNPRHKITKRGQNVTFRCDPISEHNRLYWYRQTLGQGPEFLTYFQNEAQLEKSRLLSDRFSAERPKGSFSTLEIQRTEQGDSAMYLCASSLGSQINEQFFGPGTRLTVL.

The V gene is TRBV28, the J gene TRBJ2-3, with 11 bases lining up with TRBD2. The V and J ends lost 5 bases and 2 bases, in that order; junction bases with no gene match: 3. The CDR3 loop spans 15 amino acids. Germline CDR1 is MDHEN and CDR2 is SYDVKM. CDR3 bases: TGTGCCAGCAGTGTAGCGGGAGGGAACACAGATACGCAGTATTTT. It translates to CASSVAGGNTDTQYF.

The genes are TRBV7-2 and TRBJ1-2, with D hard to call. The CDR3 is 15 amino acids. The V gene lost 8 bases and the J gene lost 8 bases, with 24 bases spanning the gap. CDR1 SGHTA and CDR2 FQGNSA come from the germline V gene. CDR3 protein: CASGEGGSQSYGYTF. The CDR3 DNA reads TGTGCCAGCGGCGAAGGAGGTAGTCAGAGCTACGGCTACACCTTC.

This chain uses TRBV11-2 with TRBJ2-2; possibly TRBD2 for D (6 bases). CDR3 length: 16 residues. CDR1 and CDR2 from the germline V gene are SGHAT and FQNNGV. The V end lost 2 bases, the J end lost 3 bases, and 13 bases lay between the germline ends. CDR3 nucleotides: TGTGCCAGCAGCTTATGGGGGGACCGGTACACCGGGGAGCTGTTTTTT. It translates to CASSLWGDRYTGELFF. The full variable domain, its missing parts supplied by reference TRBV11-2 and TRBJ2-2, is EAGVAQSPRYKIIEKRQSVAFWCNPISGHATLYWYQQILGQGPKLLIQFQNNGVVDDSQLPKDRFSAERLKGVDSTLKIQPAKLEDSAVYLCASSLWGDRYTGELFFGEGSRLTVL.

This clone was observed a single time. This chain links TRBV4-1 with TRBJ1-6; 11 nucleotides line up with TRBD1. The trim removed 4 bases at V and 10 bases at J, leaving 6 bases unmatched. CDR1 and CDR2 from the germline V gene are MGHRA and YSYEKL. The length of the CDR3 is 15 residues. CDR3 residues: CASSRAGQGGSPLHF. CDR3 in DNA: TGCGCCAGCAGCCGCGCGGGACAGGGGGGATCACCCCTCCACTTT.